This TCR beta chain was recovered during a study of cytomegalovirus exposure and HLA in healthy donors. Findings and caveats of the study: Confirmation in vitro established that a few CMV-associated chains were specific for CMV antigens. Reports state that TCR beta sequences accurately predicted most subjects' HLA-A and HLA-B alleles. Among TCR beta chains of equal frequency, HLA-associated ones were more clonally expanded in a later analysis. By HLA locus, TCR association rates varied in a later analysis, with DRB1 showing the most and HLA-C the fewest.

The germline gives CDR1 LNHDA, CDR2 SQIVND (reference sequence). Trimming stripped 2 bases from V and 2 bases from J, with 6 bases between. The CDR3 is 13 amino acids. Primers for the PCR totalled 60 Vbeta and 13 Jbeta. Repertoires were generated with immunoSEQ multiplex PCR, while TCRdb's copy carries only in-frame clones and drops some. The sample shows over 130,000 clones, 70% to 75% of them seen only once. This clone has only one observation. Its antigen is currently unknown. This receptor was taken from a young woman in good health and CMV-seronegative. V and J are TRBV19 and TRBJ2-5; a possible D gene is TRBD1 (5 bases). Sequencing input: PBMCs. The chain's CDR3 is CASSISGQETQYF. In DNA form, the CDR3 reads TGTGCCAGTAGTATATCAGGGCAAGAGACCCAGTACTTC.